This TCR beta chain was obtained from a study of early T cells in non-severe SARS-CoV-2 infection. TCRdb ran MiXCR on the 5' RACE reads and lists one entry per CDR3 protein. The sample has 29,000 or so distinct CDR3 sequences, about 10% seen once; the top ten hold roughly 13%. Germline V gives CDR1 SGDLS, CDR2 YYNGEE. The CDR3 runs 13 residues. Trimming removed 3 bases at V and 4 bases at J, with 10 bases between. This clonotype showed up many times. This rearrangement joins TRBV9 to TRBJ1-2; D ambiguous. Sequencing input: whole blood. This receptor was obtained from an adult who was a healthcare worker with PCR-confirmed SARS-CoV-2 infection or an uninfected control (not recorded which). CDR3 nucleotide sequence: TGTGCCAGCAGCGGGATAGTCCCCTATGGCTACACCTTC. Protein sequence: CASSGIVPYGYTF.